These 32 T cell receptor beta chains originate from one sample sequenced in a study of Epstein–Barr virus B cells in breast cancer. The SMARTer Human TCR a/b Profiling Kit built libraries from RNA for both alpha and beta chains. Each CDR3 protein is one row after TCRdb ran MiXCR on the 5' RACE reads. The repertoire holds 1,500 to 2,000 distinct CDR3 sequences, with about 15% as singletons. No antigen is known for these receptors. Input material: tumor-infiltrating lymphocytes expanded in culture. These receptors were obtained from a woman between 35 and 50 years old with triple-negative breast cancer.

Turning to this clonotype: A read error may be the cause here, since a much bigger clone is one base away. This is likely a read error, given that the CDR3 carries no conserved phenylalanine or tryptophan at its end. V and J are TRBV28 and TRBJ2-1; a weak D match, TRBD2 (5 bases). V lost 8 bases, J lost 2 bases, and 13 bases lay in between. Germline V CDR1 and CDR2: MDHEN, SYDVKM. There are 14 residues in the CDR3. The CDR3 nucleotides are TGTGCCAGCTCAGCTAGCCTTACCTACAATGAGCAGTTCATC. This translates into CASSASLTYNEQFI.

By share of the sample, this clonotype is medium-sized (0.01 to 0.1%). The V call is TRBV2, the J call TRBJ2-3; 7 bases are shared with TRBD1. Germline trimming cut 7 bases from V and 0 bases from J; bases unmatched to any gene: 4. CDR1 is SNHLY and CDR2 is FYNNEI in the germline V gene. The CDR3 loop spans 14 amino acids. The CDR3 DNA sequence: TGTGCCAGCACTGAGGGACAGAGCACAGATACGCAGTATTTT. This gives the protein CASTEGQSTDTQYF.

This clonotype appeared a few times. This chain connects TRBV20-1 to TRBJ2-5; 8 positions agree with TRBD2. Germline assignment: CDR1 DFQATT and CDR2 SNEGSKA (reference sequence). CDR3 length equals 13 residues. J gave up 1 base and V 6 bases, and 4 bases lay outside the gene matches. CDR3 loop: CSAYTSGQETQYF. The CDR3 DNA sequence: TGCAGTGCCTATACTAGCGGCCAAGAGACCCAGTACTTC.

The genes are TRBV28 and TRBJ2-7; 10 bases agree with TRBD2. The CDR3 covers 12 residues. V gave up 5 bases and J gave up 10 bases; unmatched junction bases: 5. Germline CDR1 is MDHEN and CDR2 is SYDVKM. The CDR3: CASSTSGISQYF. Written as DNA, the CDR3 is TGTGCCAGCAGTACTAGCGGGATTAGTCAGTACTTC.

This clonotype counts as medium-sized (0.01 to 0.1%). The V and J genes are TRBV7-7 and TRBJ2-5, with 9 nucleotides matching TRBD2. The CDR3 runs to 15 residues. The junction had 6 bases not matched to a gene; V was cut back by 4 bases and J by 3 bases. The V gene's germline CDR1 is SSHAT and CDR2 FNYEAQ (reference sequence). The CDR3: CASSYRTSAEETQYF. CDR3 sequence (DNA): TGTGCCAGCAGCTACCGGACTAGCGCGGAAGAGACCCAGTACTTC.

This clonotype was picked up a small number of times. The rearrangement links TRBV20-1 to TRBJ1-5, with D maybe TRBD1 (6 bases). CDR1 and CDR2 (germline): DFQATT, SNEGSKA (reference sequence). CDR3 length: 16 residues. Trimming cost V 1 base and J 0 bases, with 13 bases left between them. CDR3 nucleotides: TGCAGTGCTAGAGTGGGGGCCTCGAATAGCAATCAGCCCCAGCATTTT. Translating gives CSARVGASNSNQPQHF.

Sample share makes this clonotype medium-sized. The chain uses TRBV30 and TRBJ1-6; 10 bases line up with TRBD1. Germline assignment: CDR1 GTSNPN and CDR2 SVGIG (reference sequence). This CDR3 has 14 residues. With V trimmed by 1 base and J by 6 bases, 0 bases remained unmatched. The CDR3: CAWSGTGGNSPLHF. CDR3 bases: TGTGCCTGGAGTGGGACAGGGGGTAATTCACCCCTCCACTTT.

The V and J genes are TRBV12-3 or TRBV12-4 and TRBJ1-1, with 10 bases aligning to TRBD1. The CDR3 runs to 14 residues. V gave up 8 bases and J gave up 8 bases; unmatched junction bases: 11. In DNA form, the CDR3 reads TGTGCCAGCGTTATGCCGGGACAGGGGCTCGAAGCTTTCTTT. Its protein is CASVMPGQGLEAFF.

The V and J genes are TRBV12-3 or TRBV12-4 and TRBJ2-3; no firm D call. The CDR3 is made up of 13 amino acids. Trimming stripped 7 bases from V and 2 bases from J, with 10 bases between. In nucleotides, the CDR3 is TGTGCCAGCACCAGATCACCCACAGATACGCAGTATTTT. Translating it yields CASTRSPTDTQYF.

This clonotype was seen at least ten times. The chain carries TRBV7-2 and TRBJ1-2; no clear D gene. CDR3 length: 14 amino acids. Trimming took 0 bases from V and 5 from J, leaving 10 bases between them. CDR1 and CDR2 (germline): SGHTA, FQGNSA. This CDR3 is CASSLAGGNYGYTF. The CDR3 region has the DNA TGTGCCAGCAGCTTAGCGGGAGGGAATTATGGCTACACCTTC.

This clonotype is termed medium-sized. The chain joins TRBV19 to TRBJ2-3, with TRBD2 identical over 8 bases. V was pared by 5 bases and J by 6 bases, with 7 bases of the junction left unmatched. The CDR3 contains 14 residues. Germline-derived CDR1 and CDR2 are LNHDA and SQIVND (reference sequence). This chain's CDR3 is CASSPREGADTQYF. The CDR3 DNA reads TGTGCCAGTAGTCCCCGGGAGGGAGCGGATACGCAGTATTTT.

This clonotype was counted a few times. The CDR3 protein is CASSPRGGLSNQPQHF. In nucleotides, the CDR3 is TGTGCCAGTAGTCCGAGGGGAGGGCTCAGCAATCAGCCCCAGCATTTT. V usage is TRBV19 and J usage is TRBJ1-5, with D tentatively TRBD1 (5 bases). The CDR3 contains 16 residues. CDR1 is LNHDA and CDR2 is SQIVND in the germline V gene (reference sequence). The V gene lost 5 bases and the J gene lost 1 base, with 15 bases spanning the gap.

In its sample, this clonotype was seen many times. The V and J genes are TRBV28 and TRBJ1-2, with a possible D match to TRBD1 (6 bases). CDR1 is MDHEN, CDR2 SYDVKM, per germline. The CDR3 contains 15 residues. V lost 6 bases to trimming and J lost 4 bases, with 18 bases between them. The CDR3 loop reads CASRAPGATIYGYTF. As DNA, the CDR3 is TGTGCCAGCAGGGCTCCAGGGGCGACGATCTATGGCTACACCTTC.

This clonotype was detected only a few times. The rearrangement uses TRBV4-1 and TRBJ1-5; TRBD1 aligns across 7 bases. J was trimmed by 4 bases and V by 5 bases; bases with no gene match: 8. The CDR3 covers 15 residues. The germline CDR1 and CDR2 sequences are MGHRA and YSYEKL. The CDR3 DNA is TGCGCCAGCAGCTGGACCGGGACAGATAATCAGCCCCAGCATTTT. Its protein is CASSWTGTDNQPQHF.

This clonotype was recorded a few times. CDR3 bases: TGCAGCGTTGGGCAGGCGAACACTGAAGCTTTCTTT. Its protein product is CSVGQANTEAFF. The rearrangement uses TRBV29-1 and TRBJ1-1; D is uncertain. The CDR3 has 12 residues. The ends were cut back, 4 bases at V and 1 base at J, with 7 bases in the middle. CDR1 SQVTM and CDR2 ANQGSEA come from the germline V gene. The complete variable domain, with remaining parts taken from reference TRBV29-1 and TRBJ1-1, reads SAVISQKPSRDICQRGTSLTIQCQVDSQVTMMFWYRQQPGQSLTLIATANQGSEATYESGFVIDKFPISRPNLTFSTLTVSNMSPEDSSIYLCSVGQANTEAFFGQGTRLTVV.

In its sample, this clonotype is medium-sized (0.01 to 0.1%). The V call is TRBV15, the J call TRBJ2-7; D uncertain. CDR1 LNHNV and CDR2 YYDKDF come from the germline V gene (reference sequence). The CDR3 is made up of 13 amino acids. The V gene lost 0 bases and the J gene lost 2 bases, with 5 bases spanning the gap. The CDR3 is CATSRDLPYEQYF. In DNA, the CDR3 is TGTGCCACCAGCAGAGATCTACCCTACGAGCAGTACTTC. Full variable domain (missing parts from reference TRBV15 and TRBJ2-7): DAMVIQNPRYQVTQFGKPVTLSCSQTLNHNVMYWYQQKSSQAPKLLFHYYDKDFNNEADTPDNFQSRRPNTSFCFLDIRSPGLGDTAMYLCATSRDLPYEQYFGPGTRLTVT.

Judged by abundance, this clonotype is medium-sized. The chain has TRBV6-2 or TRBV6-3 and TRBJ2-7, with D unclear. The germline gives CDR1 MNHEY, CDR2 SVGEGT. The CDR3 contains 13 residues. The V end lost 4 bases, the J end lost 0 bases, and 7 bases lay between the germline ends. The CDR3 is CASSSEDSYEQYF. CDR3 nucleotides: TGTGCCAGCAGTTCCGAGGACTCCTACGAGCAGTACTTC.

The chain links TRBV25-1 to TRBJ2-1, with 8 bases identical to TRBD2. There are 16 residues in the CDR3. Germline V gene data show CDR1 as MGHDK and CDR2 as SYGVNS. Germline trimming cut 3 bases from V and 8 bases from J; bases unmatched to any gene: 12. The CDR3 DNA is TGTGCCAGCAGTGATTGGGGGGGGACTAGTGCGGATGAGCAGTTCTTC. This codes for CASSDWGGTSADEQFF.

This clonotype ranks as medium-sized. V gene TRBV7-3 combines with J gene TRBJ2-3; TRBD2 matches 7 bases. The CDR3 contains 15 residues. V lost 7 bases, J lost 4 bases, and 11 bases stayed unmatched. Germline CDR1 SGHTA, CDR2 FQGTGA. The CDR3 DNA sequence: TGTGCCAGCACCGACCCCACTAGCGAGGCAGATACGCAGTATTTT. It specifies CASTDPTSEADTQYF.

This clonotype occurred once. The chain links TRBV19 to TRBJ2-7, with D perhaps matching TRBD2 (6 bases). Per the germline V gene, CDR1 is LNHDA and CDR2 is SQIVND (reference sequence). The CDR3 consists of 13 residues. V shed 6 bases and J shed 7 bases, with 16 bases lying between them. The CDR3 DNA sequence: TGTGCCAGTAGCCTCAGGGCTAGCGCTGAGCAGTACTTC. The encoded protein is CASSLRASAEQYF.

Comment on this clonotype: A read error may explain this, as a much larger clone is one base away. The chain links TRBV19 to TRBJ1-2; D gene unclear. There are 13 residues in the CDR3. In germline, CDR1 is LNHDA, CDR2 SQIVND (reference sequence). DNA of the CDR3: TGTGCCAGTGCCCACAAAGTCAACTATGACTACACCTTC. It yields the protein CASAHKVNYDYTF.

This rearrangement joins TRBV7-4 to TRBJ1-2; D possibly corresponds to TRBD1 (5 bases). V lost 5 bases and J 4 bases, leaving 17 bases between the germline ends. This CDR3 spans 15 amino acids. CDR1 SGHVT and CDR2 SQSDAQ come from the germline V gene. The CDR3 region is CASSPLFAGLYGYTF. The CDR3 nucleotides read TGTGCCAGCAGCCCCCTCTTTGCAGGGCTCTATGGCTACACCTTC.

This clonotype has a count of ten or more. This chain links TRBV20-1 with TRBJ1-1; no firm D call. This CDR3 region has 15 residues. Germline lookup yields CDR1 DFQATT and CDR2 SNEGSKA (reference sequence). V shed 3 bases and J shed 1 base, with 15 bases lying between them. Here the CDR3 DNA reads TGCAGTGCTAGCTTGCGCGTCACGGGGAACACTGAAGCTTTCTTT. It specifies CSASLRVTGNTEAFF.

This clonotype was recorded at least ten times. J is TRBJ2-1 and V is TRBV28; tentatively, D is TRBD2 (6 bases). Germline V gives CDR1 MDHEN, CDR2 SYDVKM. V dropped 5 bases and J dropped 8 bases, with 16 bases sitting between them. The CDR3 spans 14 residues. In DNA form, the CDR3 reads TGTGCCAGCAGTCCGCCCAATGCGGGGCATGAGCAGTTCTTC. Protein product: CASSPPNAGHEQFF.

This chain joins TRBV11-3 and TRBJ2-3, with D tentatively TRBD1 (5 bases). This CDR3 spans 16 amino acids. The ends were cut back, 2 bases at V and 5 bases at J, with 17 bases in the middle. Germline CDR1 and CDR2: SGHNT and YENEEA. The CDR3 reads CASSLRQKKGLDTQYF. CDR3 bases: TGTGCCAGCAGCTTACGGCAGAAAAAGGGGTTAGATACGCAGTATTTT.

This clonotype is medium-sized by share. This sequence joins TRBV10-3 and TRBJ2-1; D call uncertain. From germline, CDR1 is ENHRY and CDR2 SYGVKD. The CDR3 is made up of 16 amino acids. The ends were cut back, 3 bases at V and 0 bases at J, with 12 bases in the middle. CDR3 amino acids: CAISDGGALSYNEQFF. The CDR3 DNA is TGTGCCATCAGTGATGGTGGCGCCCTCTCCTACAATGAGCAGTTCTTC.

By frequency in the sample, this clonotype is large (0.1 to 1%). J is TRBJ1-1 and V is TRBV30; D perhaps matches TRBD1 (5 bases). Trimming stripped 2 bases from V and 5 bases from J, with 15 bases between. Germline V CDR1 and CDR2: GTSNPN, SVGIG (reference sequence). This CDR3 is 14 amino acids long. The CDR3 sequence: CAWSRQTGGTEAFF. DNA for the CDR3: TGTGCCTGGAGTCGACAGACCGGTGGGACTGAAGCTTTCTTT. Together with reference TRBV30 and TRBJ1-1, the CDR3 gives the full variable domain: SQTIHQWPATLVQPVGSPLSLECTVEGTSNPNLYWYRQAAGRGLQLLFYSVGIGQISSEVPQNLSASRPQDRQFILSSKKLLLSDSGFYLCAWSRQTGGTEAFFGQGTRLTVV.

Relative to its sample, this clonotype is medium-sized. V gene TRBV30 combines with J gene TRBJ2-5; 13 bases are a match to TRBD2. V shed 3 bases and J 9 bases; nucleotides not matched to a gene: 1. The germline V gene encodes CDR1 GTSNPN and CDR2 SVGIG (reference sequence). This CDR3 has 12 amino acids. The CDR3 nucleotides are TGTGCCTGGAGAACTAGCGGGGGGGCCCAGTACTTC. This gives the protein CAWRTSGGAQYF.

A note on this clonotype: This probably arose from a read error, given a far larger clone one base away. The V and J genes are TRBV5-1 and TRBJ2-1; perhaps TRBD2 as D (5 bases). Trimming cost V 2 bases and J 13 bases, with 22 bases left between them. Looked up from germline, CDR1 is SGHRS and CDR2 is YFSETQ. This CDR3 has 15 residues. CDR3 DNA: TGCGCCAGCAGCTTATCGGGTCTAGCCAAAAACATTCAGTTCTTC. This sequence encodes CASSLSGLAKNIQFF.

The rearrangement joins TRBV27 to TRBJ2-4; D may correspond to TRBD1 or TRBD2 (5 bases each). This CDR3 has 13 residues. Germline-derived CDR1 and CDR2 are MNHEY and SMNVEV (reference sequence). V was pared by 3 bases and J by 15 bases, with 18 bases between. CDR3 in amino acids: CASSFGMSGQWYF. The CDR3 DNA reads as TGTGCCAGCAGTTTTGGTATGTCGGGGCAGTGGTACTTC.

V is TRBV18 and J is TRBJ1-1; no clear D gene. CDR1 KGHSH and CDR2 LQKENI come from the germline V gene. The V end was cut by 5 bases, the J end by 3 bases, with 13 bases between. There are 14 residues in the CDR3. Here the CDR3 DNA reads TGTGCCAGCTCATCATCGATGTGGGACACTGAAGCTTTCTTT. This gives the protein CASSSSMWDTEAFF. The full variable domain, completed using reference TRBV18 and TRBJ1-1, is NAGVMQNPRHLVRRRGQEARLRCSPMKGHSHVYWYRQLPEEGLKFMVYLQKENIIDESGMPKERFSAEFPKEGPSILRIQQVVRGDSAAYFCASSSSMWDTEAFFGQGTRLTVV.

By share, this clonotype ranks as medium-sized (0.01 to 0.1%). The J gene is TRBJ2-1, the V gene TRBV11-2; tentatively, D is TRBD2 (5 bases). This CDR3 region has 14 residues. The germline gives CDR1 SGHAT, CDR2 FQNNGV. V lost 0 bases and J lost 12, with 15 bases in between. The CDR3 sequence is CASSLEARDPWQFF. The CDR3 coding sequence is TGTGCCAGCAGCTTAGAGGCCCGGGATCCATGGCAGTTCTTC.